This T cell receptor beta chain came from a study of regulatory T cells in long-lasting Graves disease. Regarding time point: persistent/refractory GD, antithyroid drugs over 5 years with positive TRAb. PBMCs provided the RNA from which the TCR library was made. Relying on iRepertoire HTBI primers and Arm-PCR of CDR3 regions, the team built TCR beta libraries. One entry per CDR3 protein results from TCRdb running MiXCR on the multiplex PCR reads. Counted here are about 290,000 distinct CDR3 sequences, roughly a fifth occurring once; the ten biggest clones make up roughly three fifths. Trimming shortened V by 7 bases and J by 8 bases, and 9 bases separated the two germline ends. Germline loops: CDR1 MNHNS, CDR2 SASEGT. The length of the CDR3 is 12 residues.

Sequenced material: peripheral blood mononuclear cells (PBMCs), taken when the disease was refractory, from a patient treated with antithyroid drugs. The gene calls are TRBV6-1 and TRBJ1-6; D is ambiguous. This TCR derives from a female donor with Graves disease. In nucleotides, the CDR3 is TGTGCCAGCAACTGCGCTGATTCACCCCTCCACTTT. Translating it yields CASNCADSPLHF.